This is a list of T cell receptor beta chains from one sample in a study of cytomegalovirus exposure and HLA in healthy donors. Generated by immunoSEQ multiplex PCR, the TCRdb table keeps only in-frame clones and is missing some. The sample has around 170,000 clones, 82% seen once. What was sequenced was PBMCs. These receptors were collected from a woman between 18 and 29 years old in good health and CMV-seronegative. Both conserved end residues are part of each CDR3. A D gene is named only where the DNA matches it firmly. For some rows the clone size is stated as once, few or many, or as a class when expanded; others skip it.

clone size	V gene	D gene	J gene	CDR3 protein	CDR3 DNA
NA	TRBV16	TRBD2	TRBJ2-5	CASSQYSGRGTQYF	TGTGCCAGCAGCCAATATAGCGGGAGAGGGACCCAGTACTTC
NA	TRBV10-1	TRBD1	TRBJ2-2	CASGPGQGDPGELFF	TGCGCCAGCGGACCGGGACAGGGGGATCCCGGGGAGCTGTTTTTT
NA	TRBV2	NA	TRBJ2-7	CASSDRQAFSYEQYF	TGTGCCAGCAGTGACCGACAGGCGTTCTCCTACGAGCAGTACTTC
NA	TRBV15	NA	TRBJ2-1	CATGADSYNEQFF	TGTGCCACCGGGGCAGATTCCTACAATGAGCAGTTCTTC
once	TRBV30	NA	TRBJ1-2	CAWSVADYGYTF	TGTGCCTGGAGTGTAGCGGACTATGGCTACACCTTC
NA	TRBV28	NA	TRBJ2-1	CASSLGGLDEQFF	TGTGCCAGCAGTTTAGGCGGTTTGGATGAGCAGTTCTTC
few	TRBV4-1	NA	TRBJ2-7	CASSHGGVYEQYF	TGCGCCAGCAGCCACGGAGGGGTCTACGAGCAGTACTTC
NA	TRBV7-9	NA	TRBJ2-1	CASSLPGRYNEQFF	TGTGCCAGCTCTCTCCCGGGGAGATACAATGAGCAGTTCTTC
NA	TRBV5-1	NA	TRBJ2-2	CASSLSAVNTGELFF	TGCGCCAGCAGCTTATCAGCGGTGAACACCGGGGAGCTGTTTTTT
few	TRBV5-1	NA	TRBJ2-5	CASSYSREETQYF	TGCGCCAGCAGCTACTCCCGGGAAGAGACCCAGTACTTC
NA	TRBV7-8	TRBD2	TRBJ2-5	CASSLRLAGGPETQYF	TGTGCCAGCAGCTTAAGACTAGCGGGGGGCCCTGAGACCCAGTACTTC
NA	TRBV4-1	TRBD2	TRBJ2-7	CASSQVTSGRAYEQYF	TGCGCCAGCAGCCAAGTTACTAGCGGGAGGGCCTACGAGCAGTACTTC
NA	TRBV7-8	TRBD1	TRBJ1-2	CASSLGGGTGANYGYTF	TGTGCCAGCAGCTTAGGAGGGGGGACAGGGGCTAACTATGGCTACACCTTC
NA	TRBV15	TRBD2	TRBJ2-2	CATSRGGTSGNTGELFF	TGTGCCACCAGCAGAGGTGGGACTAGCGGAAACACCGGGGAGCTGTTTTTT
few	TRBV7-9	NA	TRBJ1-1	CASSEVGGTEAFF	TGTGCCAGCAGCGAGGTAGGGGGCACTGAAGCTTTCTTT
NA	TRBV30	TRBD1	TRBJ1-5	CAWCPDRGLSNQPQHF	TGTGCCTGGTGCCCTGACAGGGGTCTTAGCAATCAGCCCCAGCATTTT
NA	TRBV19	NA	TRBJ1-5	CASNYYKAGGGQPQHF	TGTGCCAGTAACTATTATAAAGCGGGGGGCGGTCAGCCCCAGCATTTT
NA	TRBV25-1	TRBD1	TRBJ2-7	CASTLQGSSYEQYF	TGTGCCAGTACCCTACAGGGGTCATCCTACGAGCAGTACTTC
NA	TRBV5-1	NA	TRBJ2-3	CASGMGRPPTDTQYF	TGCGCCAGCGGAATGGGGCGGCCCCCGACAGATACGCAGTATTTT
NA	TRBV7-3	TRBD1	TRBJ2-1	CASSSTGVHEQFF	TGTGCCAGCAGCTCCACAGGGGTGCATGAGCAGTTCTTC
NA	TRBV15	NA	TRBJ2-7	CATSRDKAYSYEQYF	TGTGCCACCAGCAGAGATAAAGCGTACTCCTACGAGCAGTACTTC
NA	TRBV9	NA	TRBJ2-6	CASSVASGSGANILTF	TGTGCCAGCAGCGTAGCCTCAGGTTCTGGGGCCAACATCCTGACTTTC
NA	TRBV6-5	NA	TRBJ2-2	CASSYSRTGTGELFF	TGTGCCAGCAGTTACTCGCGGACTGGCACCGGGGAGCTGTTTTTT
NA	TRBV7-6	NA	TRBJ2-1	CASSLVPEGNEQFF	TGTGCCAGCAGCTTAGTCCCTGAGGGCAATGAGCAGTTCTTC
NA	TRBV2	TRBD2	TRBJ2-1	CASGGTSGALSYNEQFF	TGTGCCAGCGGTGGAACTAGCGGGGCCCTCTCCTACAATGAGCAGTTCTTC
once	TRBV5-1	TRBD1	TRBJ2-7	CASRRQGMSYEQYF	TGCGCCAGCAGAAGACAGGGGATGAGTTACGAGCAGTACTTC
NA	TRBV6-5	TRBD1	TRBJ2-2	CASRRDRAATGELFF	TGTGCCAGCAGAAGGGACAGGGCAGCCACCGGGGAGCTGTTTTTT
NA	TRBV6-1	NA	TRBJ1-2	CASSSNYGYTF	TGTGCCAGCAGCTCTAACTATGGCTACACCTTC
NA	TRBV19	NA	TRBJ1-3	CASSGQGRGTGNTIYF	TGTGCCAGTAGTGGGCAGGGCCGAGGCACTGGAAACACCATATATTTT
few	TRBV5-6	NA	TRBJ1-2	CASSLNYGYTF	TGTGCCAGCAGCCTCAACTATGGCTACACCTTC
NA	TRBV18	TRBD1	TRBJ2-1	CASQPGQKYNEQFF	TGTGCCAGCCAACCGGGACAGAAGTACAATGAGCAGTTCTTC
NA	TRBV5-3	TRBD1	TRBJ1-2	CARSAPRDSLSNYGYTF	TGTGCCAGAAGCGCACCCCGGGACAGCTTGTCGAACTATGGCTACACCTTC
once	TRBV6-1	TRBD1	TRBJ1-2	CASSEGEGTVYGYTF	TGTGCCAGCAGTGAAGGTGAGGGGACAGTCTATGGCTACACCTTC
NA	TRBV28	NA	TRBJ2-5	CASVLQETQYF	TGTGCCAGCGTATTACAGGAGACCCAGTACTTC
NA	TRBV7-3	NA	TRBJ2-7	CATSASREDEQYF	TGTGCCACCTCGGCCTCCAGGGAAGACGAGCAGTACTTC
NA	TRBV11-3	NA	TRBJ2-2	CASSLGLGLTGELFF	TGTGCCAGCAGCTTAGGGCTCGGACTAACCGGGGAGCTGTTTTTT
NA	TRBV9	NA	TRBJ2-2	CASSVAIRNTGELFF	TGTGCCAGCAGCGTAGCAATCAGGAACACCGGGGAGCTGTTTTTT
NA	TRBV9	TRBD1	TRBJ1-1	CASSTLDRGGTEAFF	TGTGCCAGCAGCACTTTAGACAGGGGGGGCACTGAAGCTTTCTTT
NA	TRBV5-1	TRBD1	TRBJ2-5	CASSQNSGTGGKETQYF	TGCGCCAGCAGCCAGAACTCCGGGACAGGGGGCAAAGAGACCCAGTACTTC
NA	TRBV5-1	NA	TRBJ2-3	CASSLAGGGGTDTQYF	TGCGCCAGCAGCTTGGCCGGAGGGGGGGGCACAGATACGCAGTATTTT
NA	TRBV13	NA	TRBJ1-1	CASSFYTEAFF	TGTGCCAGCAGCTTCTACACTGAAGCTTTCTTT
NA	TRBV7-7	NA	TRBJ2-4	CASSLRTVENIQYF	TGTGCCAGCAGCTTACGGACAGTAGAAAACATTCAGTACTTC
NA	TRBV18	TRBD2	TRBJ2-1	CASSPLGLAGGDEQFF	TGTGCCAGCTCACCCCTCGGACTAGCGGGAGGAGATGAGCAGTTCTTC
NA	TRBV7-8	NA	TRBJ2-7	CASSLTGPGSYEQYF	TGTGCCAGCAGCCTTACAGGGCCGGGGTCCTACGAGCAGTACTTC
NA	TRBV7-3	TRBD2	TRBJ2-2	CASSLFSGSSSGELFF	TGTGCCAGCAGCTTATTCAGCGGGAGTTCTTCCGGGGAGCTGTTTTTT
NA	TRBV29-1	TRBD1	TRBJ1-1	CSVEDRVDTEAFF	TGCAGCGTTGAGGACAGGGTGGATACTGAAGCTTTCTTT
NA	TRBV19	NA	TRBJ1-2	CASSIIGDRGYTF	TGTGCCAGTAGTATTATCGGGGATCGTGGCTACACCTTC
NA	TRBV10-1	NA	TRBJ1-1	CASSESGFRSAGTEAFF	TGCGCCAGCAGTGAGTCGGGGTTCCGCAGCGCGGGTACTGAAGCTTTCTTT
once	TRBV7-2	TRBD2	TRBJ2-2	CASSLLAGPNTGELFF	TGTGCCAGCAGCTTGCTAGCGGGACCCAACACCGGGGAGCTGTTTTTT
few	TRBV5-1	NA	TRBJ1-2	CASSFQQGDDGYTF	TGCGCCAGCAGCTTTCAACAGGGTGATGATGGCTACACCTTC
NA	TRBV29-1	NA	TRBJ2-7	CSVDGDRGYEQYF	TGCAGCGTTGATGGTGACCGGGGTTACGAGCAGTACTTC
few	TRBV10-3	TRBD1	TRBJ2-5	CAIRGDRGDETQYF	TGTGCCATCAGAGGGGACAGGGGCGATGAGACCCAGTACTTC